This T cell receptor beta chain was captured in a study of T cell repertoires in cytomegalovirus infection (dated by TCRdb to about 2019). Regarding the study in general: The HLA type of each donor mattered for the analysis, because public TCR beta signatures pointed to carriage of CMV infection along with the matching HLA type.

TCRdb records Illumina HiSeq 1500 as the sequencer. TCRdb trimmed the raw reads at Q25, called clones with MiXCR and kept productive beta chains. A single entry per CDR3 protein holds the most common genes and DNA from its merged rows. This sample has 250,000 to 300,000 distinct CDR3 sequences in its table, and 8% to 9.5% of those were observed once. The top ten clonotypes cover over 13% of the sample. Concerning this clonotype itself: There is no known antigen for this receptor. The record has no base qualities; no much larger clone is one base away.

The germline ends are 9 bases apart after V is trimmed by 6 bases and J by 0 bases. The CDR3 holds 14 amino acids from the cysteine to the phenylalanine. Only the CDR3 part of the read is kept: 42 bases, read in frame from the first base. Study-wide findings and limitations: Carriers of CMV infection plus the relevant HLA type were discriminated by the cumulative frequency of public TCR beta family members in the study cohort and in an independent roughly 370-donor cohort. The ex vivo response was dominated by HLA-C-restricted CMV-specific TCR beta clonotypes, and the single most frequent clonotype in two of eight donors was supplied by these HLA-C-restricted clonotypes.

The sequence was collected from a human donor in good health (CMV status not recorded). Some clones in this sample may be carry-over from other donors' samples. This sequence uses TRBV12-3 or TRBV12-4 and TRBJ2-1, and possibly TRBD1, on 6 matching bases. Sequencing was done on a sample of PBMCs. The DNA sequence is TGTGCCAGCAGCTCAGGGGTCTCCTACAATGAGCAGTTCTTC. It translates to CASSSGVSYNEQFF.